This record concerns one TCR beta chain sequence. The repertoire was sequenced with immunoSEQ multiplex PCR; TCRdb's copy has only in-frame clones and lacks some. The data hold 45,000 to 65,000 clones, with about 77% observed a single time. V trimming: 3 bases; J trimming: 7 bases; junction bases outside the gene matches: 4. Germline V gene sequence: CDR1 SGDLS, CDR2 YYNGEE. The CDR3 has 15 amino acids. The data originate from a study of early stage breast cancer tumors. Study-wide context: ER+/PR+/HER2- status applied to about 75% of the 16 invasive breast tumors.

Specimen: blood. The receptor's source is a person in their 40s with breast cancer. The chain joins TRBV9 to TRBJ2-1, with 13 bases that match TRBD2. The CDR3 nucleotides read TGTGCCAGCAGCGCGACTAGCGGGAGGAGGAATGAGCAGTTCTTC. It is translated as CASSATSGRRNEQFF.